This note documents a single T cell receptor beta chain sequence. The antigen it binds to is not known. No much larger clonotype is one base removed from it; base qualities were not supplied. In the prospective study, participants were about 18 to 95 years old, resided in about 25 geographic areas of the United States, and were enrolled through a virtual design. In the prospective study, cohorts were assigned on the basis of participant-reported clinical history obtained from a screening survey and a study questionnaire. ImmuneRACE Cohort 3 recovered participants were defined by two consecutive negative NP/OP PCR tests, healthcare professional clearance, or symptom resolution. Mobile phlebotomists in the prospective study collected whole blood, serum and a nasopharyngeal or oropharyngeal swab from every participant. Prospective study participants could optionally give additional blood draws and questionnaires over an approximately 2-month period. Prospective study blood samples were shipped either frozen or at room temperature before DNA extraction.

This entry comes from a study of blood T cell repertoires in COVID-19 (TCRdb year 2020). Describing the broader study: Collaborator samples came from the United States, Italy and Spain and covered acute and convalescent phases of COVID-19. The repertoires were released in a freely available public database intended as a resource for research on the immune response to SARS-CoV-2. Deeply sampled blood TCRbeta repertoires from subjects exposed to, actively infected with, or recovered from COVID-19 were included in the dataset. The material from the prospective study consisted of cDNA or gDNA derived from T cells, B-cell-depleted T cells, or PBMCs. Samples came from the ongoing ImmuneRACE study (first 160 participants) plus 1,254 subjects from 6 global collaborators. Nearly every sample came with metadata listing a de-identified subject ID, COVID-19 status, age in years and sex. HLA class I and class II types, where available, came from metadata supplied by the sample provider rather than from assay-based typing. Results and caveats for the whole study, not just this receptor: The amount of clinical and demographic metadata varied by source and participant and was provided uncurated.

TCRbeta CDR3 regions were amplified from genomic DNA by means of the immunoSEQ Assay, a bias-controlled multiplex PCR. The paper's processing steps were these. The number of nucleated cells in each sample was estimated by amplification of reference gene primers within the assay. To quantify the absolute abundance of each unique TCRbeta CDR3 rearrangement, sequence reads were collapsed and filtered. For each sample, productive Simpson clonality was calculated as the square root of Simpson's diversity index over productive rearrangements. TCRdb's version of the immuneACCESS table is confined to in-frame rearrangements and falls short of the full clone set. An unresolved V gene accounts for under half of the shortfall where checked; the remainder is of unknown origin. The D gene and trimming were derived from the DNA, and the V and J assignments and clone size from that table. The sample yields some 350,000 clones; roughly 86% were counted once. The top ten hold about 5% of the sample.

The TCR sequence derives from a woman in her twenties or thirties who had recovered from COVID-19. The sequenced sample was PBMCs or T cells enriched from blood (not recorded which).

In nucleotide form, the sequence is TGCGCCAGCAGCCCGGACGGAGGGAACAGGGGGCGAGGGGGCTACACCTTC. Its protein is CASSPDGGNRGRGGYTF. Recombination joined TRBV4-1 with TRBJ1-2, and 9 junction bases match TRBD1. The CDR3 spans 17 residues, from the cysteine through the phenylalanine. Only the CDR3 portion is preserved as DNA: 51 bases, with reading frame beginning at the first base. V and J are trimmed by 4 bases and 8 bases, and the gene matches miss 17 bases of the junction. Sequences MGHRA (CDR1) and YSYEKL (CDR2) are obtained from the germline V gene.